A single sample is the source of the 31 T cell receptor beta chains below, sequenced in a study of cytomegalovirus exposure and HLA in healthy donors. It was with 60 Vbeta and 13 Jbeta primers that the PCR ran. Using immunoSEQ multiplex PCR, the repertoire was profiled, and TCRdb retains in-frame clones only, with some absent. The table lists 200,000 to 250,000 clones, about 85% of them singletons. Sequencing was done on a sample of PBMCs. These receptors were taken from a human donor in good health.

J is TRBJ2-5 and V is TRBV11-2; 8 bases align to TRBD2. The germline CDR1 and CDR2 sequences are SGHAT and FQNNGV. V lost 5 bases to trimming and J lost 5 bases; unmatched junction nucleotides: 7. The CDR3 totals 14 residues. As DNA, the CDR3 is TGTGCCAGCAGCACCGGGACTAGACGGGAGACCCAGTACTTC. It encodes CASSTGTRRETQYF.

V is TRBV25-1 and J is TRBJ1-2; D remains ambiguous. The CDR3 length is 14 residues. Trimming pared 1 base from V and 8 bases from J, leaving 14 bases between. Germline-derived CDR1 and CDR2 are MGHDK and SYGVNS. Here the CDR3 reads CASSESGRGGGYTF. In nucleotides, the CDR3 is TGTGCCAGCAGTGAATCCGGGCGGGGTGGCGGCTACACCTTC.

The chain is built from TRBV4-2 and TRBJ2-3; 7 bases agree with TRBD2. Germline trimming cut 0 bases from V and 2 bases from J; bases unmatched to any gene: 5. The CDR3 is made up of 16 amino acids. Germline CDR1 LGHNA, CDR2 YNFKEQ. The CDR3 protein is CASSQEYLADTDTQYF. As DNA, the CDR3 is TGTGCCAGCAGCCAAGAGTACCTAGCGGACACAGATACGCAGTATTTT.

The chain recombines TRBV7-8 with TRBJ1-5; D gene unclear. This CDR3 contains 16 residues. Trimming removed 6 bases at V and 0 bases at J, with 15 bases between. From germline, CDR1 is SGHVS and CDR2 FQNEAQ. DNA for the CDR3: TGTGCCAGCAGGGAGGGAGGGCGTAATAGCAATCAGCCCCAGCATTTT. Protein product: CASREGGRNSNQPQHF.

This chain's CDR3 is CASSLGENLKNIQYF. CDR3 DNA sequence: TGTGCCAGCAGCTTAGGCGAGAACCTCAAAAACATTCAGTACTTC. The chain carries TRBV7-9 and TRBJ2-4; D unresolved. Germline CDR1 is SEHNR and CDR2 is FQNEAQ (reference sequence). The CDR3 totals 15 residues. V lost 1 base, J lost 3 bases, and 10 bases lay in between.

The chain recombines TRBV6-6 with TRBJ1-2; the match to TRBD1 covers 9 bases. The trim removed 5 bases at V and 2 bases at J, leaving 6 bases unmatched. CDR1 and CDR2 (germline): MNHNY, SVGAGI (reference sequence). The length of the CDR3 is 15 residues. The CDR3 spells CASSGADRGNYGYTF. CDR3 coding DNA: TGTGCCAGCAGTGGGGCGGACAGGGGAAACTATGGCTACACCTTC.

The chain uses TRBV18 and TRBJ2-6, with 7 bases matching TRBD1. Germline-derived CDR1 and CDR2 are KGHSH and LQKENI. The J segment lost 4 bases and the V segment lost 0 bases, leaving 3 bases of the junction unmatched. This CDR3 spans 16 amino acids. CDR3 coding DNA: TGTGCCAGCTCACCACCGACAGGGTTGGGGGCCAACGTCCTGACTTTC. Translation gives CASSPPTGLGANVLTF.

V usage is TRBV7-9 and J usage is TRBJ2-5, with 7 bases that match TRBD1. Losses at the gene ends were 5 bases for V and 1 base for J; bases not matched to a gene: 7. The CDR3 totals 15 residues. Germline assignment: CDR1 SEHNR and CDR2 FQNEAQ (reference sequence). In DNA form, the CDR3 reads TGTGCCAGCAGCGGAACCGGGACAGCCCAAGAGACCCAGTACTTC. Translated, it gives CASSGTGTAQETQYF.

This clone was observed once. J is TRBJ1-3 and V is TRBV19, with 7 bases aligning to TRBD1. Unmatched junction bases numbered 7, after V lost 6 bases and J lost 5 bases. Germline CDR1 LNHDA, CDR2 SQIVND (reference sequence). The CDR3 runs 14 residues. The chain's CDR3 is CASRTRDRRNTIYF. The CDR3 DNA reads TGTGCCAGTAGGACCCGGGACAGAAGAAACACCATATATTTT.

As for this clone: One end of the junction is discordant with germline, which a read error may explain. This chain uses TRBV7-3 with TRBJ2-2, with D perhaps matching TRBD2 (6 bases). CDR1 SGHTA and CDR2 FQGTGA come from the germline V gene. This CDR3 region has 17 residues. This chain's CDR3 is CASSLTGTQIPGRELFF. For the CDR3, the DNA is TGTGCCAGCAGCCTAACCGGGACTCAAATTCCGGGCCGGGAGCTGTTTTTT.

The chain joins TRBV7-9 to TRBJ1-3; D is ambiguous. From germline, CDR1 is SEHNR and CDR2 FQNEAQ (reference sequence). Trimming removed 1 base from V and 2 bases from J, with 15 bases in between. The CDR3 has 17 residues. CDR3 loop: CASSLDVPVTPGNTIYF. The CDR3 DNA reads as TGTGCCAGCAGCTTAGATGTTCCTGTAACTCCTGGAAACACCATATATTTT. Looking up the rest from reference TRBV7-9 and TRBJ1-3 gives the full variable domain: DTGVSQNPRHKITKRGQNVTFRCDPISEHNRLYWYRQTLGQGPEFLTYFQNEAQLEKSRLLSDRFSAERPKGSFSTLEIQRTEQGDSAMYLCASSLDVPVTPGNTIYFGEGSWLTVV.

The rearrangement uses TRBV27 and TRBJ2-1; 13 nucleotides line up with TRBD2. This CDR3 has 17 amino acids. The germline V gene encodes CDR1 MNHEY and CDR2 SMNVEV (reference sequence). Trimming took 4 bases from V and 2 from J; bases not matched to a gene: 5. The CDR3 here is CASSYVGLAGTYNEQFF. The CDR3 DNA reads TGTGCCAGCAGTTACGTGGGACTAGCGGGGACCTACAATGAGCAGTTCTTC.

The chain recombines TRBV6-6 with TRBJ1-2; D remains ambiguous. CDR1 is MNHNY, CDR2 SVGAGI, per germline (reference sequence). CDR3 length: 12 residues. Trimming removed 7 bases from V and 8 bases from J, with 14 bases in between. The chain's CDR3 is CASTDTQRGYTF. CDR3 bases: TGTGCCAGCACCGACACGCAGAGAGGCTACACCTTC.

This clone was seen a handful of times. This chain joins TRBV7-2 and TRBJ2-7; possibly TRBD1 for D (6 bases). The CDR3 is 15 residues long. The germline V gene encodes CDR1 SGHTA and CDR2 FQGNSA. The V end lost 2 bases, the J end lost 6 bases, and 17 bases lay between the germline ends. The CDR3 DNA reads TGTGCCAGCAGCTTATTGTGGTCTGTAGGGGGCGAGCAGTACTTC. It encodes CASSLLWSVGGEQYF.

The V gene is TRBV28, the J gene TRBJ1-1; 11 positions match TRBD1. The CDR3 runs to 14 residues. V lost 7 bases to trimming and J lost 5 bases; unmatched junction nucleotides: 6. Germline V gives CDR1 MDHEN, CDR2 SYDVKM. This chain's CDR3 is CASMPGTGGTEAFF. The CDR3 DNA is TGTGCCAGCATGCCGGGGACAGGGGGTACTGAAGCTTTCTTT.

V is TRBV19 and J is TRBJ2-7; 13 bases map to TRBD2. Germline V lookup: CDR1 LNHDA, CDR2 SQIVND (reference sequence). This CDR3 is built from 14 residues. Trimming at V came to 6 bases and at J to 2 bases, leaving 1 base not matched to a gene. The CDR3 coding sequence is TGTGCCAGTAGCGGGACTAGCGGGACCTACGAGCAGTACTTC. Its protein product is CASSGTSGTYEQYF.

This rearrangement joins TRBV5-4 to TRBJ2-7; D is possibly TRBD1 (6 bases). The V end was cut by 4 bases, the J end by 5 bases, with 13 bases between. The CDR3 runs 13 residues. Germline V gene sequence: CDR1 SGHNT, CDR2 YYREEE (reference sequence). The CDR3: CASSTSYRDEQYF. CDR3 in DNA: TGTGCCAGCAGCACGTCCTACAGGGACGAGCAGTACTTC.

The rearrangement links TRBV10-3 to TRBJ2-3, with TRBD2 matching over 11 bases. The CDR3 runs to 22 residues. The trim removed 0 bases at V and 2 bases at J, leaving 19 bases unmatched. In germline, CDR1 is ENHRY, CDR2 SYGVKD. This chain's CDR3 is CAISESIPGLADPLKNTDTQYF. CDR3 DNA sequence: TGTGCCATCAGTGAGTCGATCCCGGGACTAGCGGACCCCCTCAAAAACACAGATACGCAGTATTTT.

V gene TRBV2 combines with J gene TRBJ2-7; 8 bases are a match to TRBD1. The V segment lost 1 base and the J segment 5 bases; nucleotides outside the gene matches: 7. CDR1 is SNHLY and CDR2 is FYNNEI in the germline V gene. The CDR3 runs to 15 residues. The CDR3 loop is CASSEGAGQGHEQYF. As DNA, the CDR3 is TGTGCCAGCAGTGAAGGCGCCGGACAGGGTCACGAGCAGTACTTC.

The chain uses TRBV7-3 and TRBJ2-1; a weak D match, TRBD2 (6 bases). Germline V CDR1 and CDR2: SGHTA, FQGTGA. Trimming shortened V by 5 bases and J by 5 bases, and 16 bases separated the two germline ends. The CDR3 has 15 amino acids. Here the CDR3 DNA reads TGTGCCAGCAGCCCCCCCGGGAGTAGGGACAATGAGCAGTTCTTC. It encodes CASSPPGSRDNEQFF.

The rearrangement links TRBV9 to TRBJ1-1; tentative D call: TRBD1 (5 bases). V lost 6 bases and J 4 bases, leaving 19 bases between the germline ends. CDR3 length: 15 residues. The germline V gene has CDR1 SGDLS and CDR2 YYNGEE. CDR3 nucleotides: TGTGCCAGCACCCCCGGACTTGGGACTGGCACTGAAGCTTTCTTT. Protein sequence: CASTPGLGTGTEAFF.

V gene TRBV7-9 combines with J gene TRBJ1-4, with D tentatively TRBD1 (5 bases). CDR1 and CDR2 from the germline V gene are SEHNR and FQNEAQ (reference sequence). There are 14 residues in the CDR3. Trimming stripped 3 bases from V and 6 bases from J, with 11 bases between. This chain's CDR3 is CASSFRVQDEKLFF. CDR3 coding DNA: TGTGCCAGCAGCTTTAGGGTACAGGATGAAAAACTGTTTTTT.

V gene TRBV4-2 combines with J gene TRBJ1-2; TRBD1 agrees at 8 bases. V lost 1 base to trimming and J lost 7 bases; unmatched junction nucleotides: 11. CDR1 is LGHNA and CDR2 is YNFKEQ in the germline V gene. The CDR3 is 16 residues long. CDR3 residues: CASSQVPGQGDSGYTF. Written as DNA, the CDR3 is TGTGCCAGCAGCCAAGTCCCAGGACAGGGAGACTCTGGCTACACCTTC.

CDR3 loop: CASSFGLAGDTDTQYF. DNA for the CDR3: TGTGCCAGCAGCTTCGGACTAGCGGGAGACACAGATACGCAGTATTTT. The V call is TRBV7-9, the J call TRBJ2-3, with 13 bases that match TRBD2. Germline V gives CDR1 SEHNR, CDR2 FQNEAQ (reference sequence). The CDR3 spans 16 residues. V shed 3 bases and J 2 bases; nucleotides not matched to a gene: 2.

This chain joins TRBV5-1 and TRBJ2-1, with TRBD2 identical over 8 bases. CDR1 and CDR2 (germline): SGHRS, YFSETQ. The junction had 7 bases not matched to a gene; V was cut back by 0 bases and J by 8 bases. This CDR3 region has 15 residues. CDR3 protein: CASSLGAGGGDEQFF. DNA for the CDR3: TGCGCCAGCAGCTTGGGGGCGGGAGGTGGCGATGAGCAGTTCTTC.

This chain joins TRBV18 and TRBJ2-5; TRBD1 matches 7 bases. This CDR3 comprises 14 residues. J lost 3 bases, V lost 4 bases, and 5 bases had no gene match. Germline values: CDR1 KGHSH, CDR2 LQKENI. This CDR3 is CASSRRTGEETQYF. CDR3 sequence (DNA): TGTGCCAGCTCACGCCGGACAGGAGAAGAGACCCAGTACTTC.

This clone was seen once. This chain links TRBV4-1 with TRBJ1-1; 7 positions match TRBD1. The V and J ends lost 4 bases and 5 bases, in that order; junction bases with no gene match: 13. Germline V gives CDR1 MGHRA, CDR2 YSYEKL. The CDR3 spans 16 residues. In DNA form, the CDR3 reads TGCGCCAGCAGCCGGGAACAAACAGGGGTAAGGACTGAAGCTTTCTTT. Amino acid sequence: CASSREQTGVRTEAFF.

The V gene is TRBV4-1, the J gene TRBJ1-2; D is undetermined. This CDR3 has 16 residues. Germline V gives CDR1 MGHRA, CDR2 YSYEKL. V lost 2 bases and J 2 bases, leaving 15 bases between the germline ends. The DNA of the CDR3 is TGCGCCAGCAGCCAACTTGGAGGGTTTGGGAACTATGGCTACACCTTC. Translating it yields CASSQLGGFGNYGYTF.

This chain uses TRBV7-9 with TRBJ1-5; 7 bases are a match to TRBD1. Germline trimming cut 4 bases from V and 7 bases from J; bases unmatched to any gene: 1. Germline V gene data show CDR1 as SEHNR and CDR2 as FQNEAQ (reference sequence). The CDR3 consists of 12 residues. The CDR3 loop is CASSSQGQPQHF. CDR3 DNA sequence: TGTGCCAGCAGCTCACAGGGGCAGCCCCAGCATTTT.

The chain has TRBV27 and TRBJ1-1; TRBD1 matches at 8 bases. Germline CDR1 is MNHEY and CDR2 is SMNVEV (reference sequence). Losses at the gene ends were 5 bases for V and 1 base for J; bases not matched to a gene: 6. This CDR3 comprises 15 residues. The CDR3, as DNA: TGTGCCAGCAGTCATGGACAGGGCCCGAACACTGAAGCTTTCTTT. Its translation: CASSHGQGPNTEAFF.

V and J are TRBV7-2 and TRBJ2-1, with TRBD2 matching over 14 bases. The V gene end was trimmed by 3 bases and the J gene end by 8 bases; junction bases not matched to a gene: 6. This CDR3 has 16 residues. Germline CDR1 and CDR2: SGHTA and FQGNSA. The CDR3: CASSLGLAGVTDEQFF. CDR3 sequence (DNA): TGTGCCAGCAGCTTGGGACTAGCGGGAGTAACGGATGAGCAGTTCTTC.